These 17 T cell receptor beta chains were all obtained from the same sample, sequenced in a study of beta chain features in type 1 diabetes. Sequencing targeted expressed TCRB transcripts, as all isolated RNA had been reverse transcribed. Profiled with immunoSEQ multiplex PCR; TCRdb holds only in-frame clones, not every one. The sample carries 390,000 or so clones, about 15% recorded once. The sample consisted of naive CD4+ T cells from blood. The receptors originated from a man younger than 40 in good health.

This clone was counted only a few times. The chain is built from TRBV7-8 and TRBJ2-3, with D maybe TRBD1 (5 bases). Germline-derived CDR1 and CDR2 are SGHVS and FQNEAQ. The CDR3 has 14 residues. V was clipped by 3 bases and J by 4 bases, with 11 bases between them. CDR3 in amino acids: CASSLQGSADTQYF. The CDR3, as DNA: TGTGCCAGCAGCTTGCAGGGCTCGGCAGATACGCAGTATTTT.

This clone was detected a few times. The chain links TRBV19 to TRBJ2-1; D may be TRBD1 or TRBD2 (5 bases each). With 6 bases removed from V and 8 bases from J, the gap between germline ends came to 17 bases. There are 14 residues in the CDR3. Germline V gives CDR1 LNHDA, CDR2 SQIVND (reference sequence). The CDR3 sequence: CASRTGRLLDEQFF. The CDR3 nucleotides read TGTGCCAGTAGGACGGGACGTCTTCTGGATGAGCAGTTCTTC.

The chain has TRBV6-5 and TRBJ1-2; no clear D gene. V lost 0 bases, J lost 8 bases, and 7 bases lay in between. This CDR3 has 12 amino acids. In germline, CDR1 is MNHEY, CDR2 SVGAGI. For the CDR3, the DNA is TGTGCCAGCAGTTACTCGACCGGGGGCTACACCTTC. Amino acids: CASSYSTGGYTF.

Worth noting for this clone: This CDR3 is also generated by other DNA sequences in the sample. The V call is TRBV7-2, the J call TRBJ2-3, with D uncertain. This CDR3 spans 12 amino acids. The V end lost 5 bases, the J end lost 0 bases, and 3 bases lay between the germline ends. Germline CDR1 is SGHTA and CDR2 is FQGNSA. The CDR3 region has the DNA TGTGCCAGCAGCCTTAGCACAGATACGCAGTATTTT. Amino acids: CASSLSTDTQYF.

The V gene is TRBV28, the J gene TRBJ2-5, with D possibly being TRBD1 or TRBD2 (5 bases each). The CDR3 has 11 residues. Germline CDR1 and CDR2: MDHEN and SYDVKM. The ends were cut back, 6 bases at V and 9 bases at J, with 11 bases in the middle. The CDR3: CASSLRDPQYF. The CDR3 bases are TGTGCCAGCAGCCTCCGGGACCCCCAGTACTTC.

This chain uses TRBV6-6 with TRBJ2-2; D could derive from TRBD1 or TRBD2 (5 bases each). The V gene's germline CDR1 is MNHNY and CDR2 SVGAGI (reference sequence). V lost 6 bases and J 2 bases, leaving 13 bases between the germline ends. The CDR3 is made up of 15 amino acids. CDR3 sequence (DNA): TGTGCCAGCAGCCCCGGGACGGTCAACACCGGGGAGCTGTTTTTT. This translates into CASSPGTVNTGELFF.

This clone was detected only a few times. V is TRBV15 and J is TRBJ1-2; weak D call: TRBD1 (6 bases). CDR1 is LNHNV and CDR2 is YYDKDF in the germline V gene (reference sequence). V lost 6 bases and J 4 bases, leaving 9 bases between the germline ends. There are 12 residues in the CDR3. CDR3 in amino acids: CATSKQGYGYTF. The CDR3 nucleotides read TGTGCCACCAGTAAACAGGGCTATGGCTACACCTTC.

This clone has just a few counts. The chain links TRBV11-3 to TRBJ2-1, with 7 bases lining up with TRBD2. The CDR3 is made up of 14 amino acids. The junction had 5 bases not matched to a gene; V was cut back by 6 bases and J by 3 bases. Germline values: CDR1 SGHNT, CDR2 YENEEA. The CDR3 sequence is CASRGGEGYNEQFF. DNA of the CDR3: TGTGCCAGCAGAGGCGGGGAGGGCTACAATGAGCAGTTCTTC.

This chain links TRBV14 with TRBJ2-3; D gene unclear. There are 14 residues in the CDR3. V gave up 3 bases and J gave up 4 bases, with 11 bases separating them. Germline CDR1 SGHDN, CDR2 FVKESK. The CDR3, as DNA: TGTGCCAGCAGCCATAATAAGCTTGCAGATACGCAGTATTTT. Amino acid sequence: CASSHNKLADTQYF.

The rearrangement joins TRBV9 to TRBJ1-1, with D possibly being TRBD1 (5 bases). The CDR3 covers 13 residues. Trimming removed 4 bases from V and 3 bases from J, with 10 bases in between. Germline V gene sequence: CDR1 SGDLS, CDR2 YYNGEE. CDR3 residues: CASSILTDTEAFF. The CDR3 DNA is TGTGCCAGCAGCATCCTGACAGACACTGAAGCTTTCTTT.

There are a few counts of this clone. CDR3 nucleotide sequence: TGTGCCAGCAGCTTTGCGGGAGCGCGGGGAGATACGCAGTATTTT. This translates into CASSFAGARGDTQYF. The chain couples TRBV7-2 to TRBJ2-3, with 7 bases identical to TRBD2. CDR1 SGHTA and CDR2 FQGNSA come from the germline V gene. There are 15 residues in the CDR3. J lost 5 bases, V lost 3 bases, and 8 bases had no gene match.

A remark on this clone: Other DNA sequences from this sample encode an identical CDR3 as well. The chain carries TRBV5-1 and TRBJ2-5; 9 nucleotides line up with TRBD1. Losses at the gene ends were 3 bases for V and 5 bases for J; bases not matched to a gene: 5. CDR1 and CDR2 from the germline V gene are SGHRS and YFSETQ. The CDR3 extends over 14 amino acids. As DNA, the CDR3 is TGCGCCAGCAGCTCGGGACAGGGACGGGAGACCCAGTACTTC. Translation: CASSSGQGRETQYF. The whole variable domain, filled in from reference TRBV5-1 and TRBJ2-5, reads KAGVTQTPRYLIKTRGQQVTLSCSPISGHRSVSWYQQTPGQGLQFLFEYFSETQRNKGNFPGRFSGRQFSNSRSEMNVSTLELGDSALYLCASSSGQGRETQYFGPGTRLLVL.

The CDR3 sequence: CAISGGTGETEQYF. DNA of the CDR3: TGTGCCATCTCTGGAGGGACAGGGGAAACCGAGCAGTACTTC. The chain carries TRBV10-3 and TRBJ2-7, with 10 bases that match TRBD1. This CDR3 comprises 14 residues. The germline V gene encodes CDR1 ENHRY and CDR2 SYGVKD. V dropped 8 bases and J dropped 6; count of bases not matched to a gene: 10.

The V call is TRBV5-1, the J call TRBJ2-3; TRBD2 agrees at 11 bases. The CDR3 loop spans 18 amino acids. The V segment lost 4 bases and the J segment 2 bases; nucleotides outside the gene matches: 12. Looked up from germline, CDR1 is SGHRS and CDR2 is YFSETQ. In DNA form, the CDR3 reads TGCGCCAGCAGCATCCCAGTTAGCGGGAGGGAGTTCACAGATACGCAGTATTTT. Translation gives CASSIPVSGREFTDTQYF. The full variable domain, rest sourced from reference TRBV5-1 and TRBJ2-3, is KAGVTQTPRYLIKTRGQQVTLSCSPISGHRSVSWYQQTPGQGLQFLFEYFSETQRNKGNFPGRFSGRQFSNSRSEMNVSTLELGDSALYLCASSIPVSGREFTDTQYFGPGTRLTVL.

The chain links TRBV5-4 to TRBJ2-2; D gene ambiguous. The CDR3 loop spans 16 amino acids. Trimming stripped 4 bases from V and 5 bases from J, with 18 bases between. Germline V lookup: CDR1 SGHNT, CDR2 YYREEE (reference sequence). The DNA of the CDR3 is TGTGCCAGCAGCCTGTGGGTGCGGACCAGAACCGGGGAGCTGTTTTTT. Its protein is CASSLWVRTRTGELFF.

V gene TRBV18 combines with J gene TRBJ2-4; D gene unclear. V was shortened by 3 bases and J by 0 bases, with 9 bases between the two germline ends. Germline V CDR1 and CDR2: KGHSH, LQKENI. This CDR3 region has 15 residues. The CDR3 coding sequence is TGTGCCAGCTCACCCGGTGTCCAAGCCAAAAACATTCAGTACTTC. Translated: CASSPGVQAKNIQYF.

The gene calls are TRBV6-5 and TRBJ2-3, with 8 bases identical to TRBD1. The V gene's germline CDR1 is MNHEY and CDR2 SVGAGI. The V and J ends lost 7 bases and 1 base, in that order; junction bases with no gene match: 7. The CDR3 contains 15 residues. In DNA, the CDR3 is TGTGCCAGCAACGACAGGGGTTCTGGCACAGATACGCAGTATTTT. Protein sequence: CASNDRGSGTDTQYF.